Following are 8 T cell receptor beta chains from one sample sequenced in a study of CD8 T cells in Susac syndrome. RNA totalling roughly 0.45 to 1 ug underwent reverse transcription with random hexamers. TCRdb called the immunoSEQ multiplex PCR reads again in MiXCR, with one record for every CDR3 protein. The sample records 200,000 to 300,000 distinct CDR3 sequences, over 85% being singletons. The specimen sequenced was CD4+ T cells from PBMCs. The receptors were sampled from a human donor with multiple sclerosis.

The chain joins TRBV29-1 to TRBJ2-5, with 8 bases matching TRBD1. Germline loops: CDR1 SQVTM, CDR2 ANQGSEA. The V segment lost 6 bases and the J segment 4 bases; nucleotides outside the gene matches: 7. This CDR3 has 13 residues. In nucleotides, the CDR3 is TGCAGCGTCGCTGCAACAGGGGGAGAGACCCAGTACTTC. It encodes CSVAATGGETQYF.

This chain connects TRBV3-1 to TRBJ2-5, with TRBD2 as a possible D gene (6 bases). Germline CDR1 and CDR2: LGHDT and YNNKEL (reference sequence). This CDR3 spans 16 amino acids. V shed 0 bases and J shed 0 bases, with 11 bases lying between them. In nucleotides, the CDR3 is TGTGCCAGCAGCCAAGAAGGTGGGGGGTACCAAGAGACCCAGTACTTC. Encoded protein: CASSQEGGGYQETQYF.

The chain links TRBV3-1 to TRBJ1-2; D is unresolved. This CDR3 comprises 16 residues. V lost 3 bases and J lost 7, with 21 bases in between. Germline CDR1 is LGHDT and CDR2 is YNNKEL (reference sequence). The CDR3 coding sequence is TGTGCCAGCAGCCAGCCCGGGAGCTTCTCCTTTTTTGGCTACACCTTC. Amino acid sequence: CASSQPGSFSFFGYTF.

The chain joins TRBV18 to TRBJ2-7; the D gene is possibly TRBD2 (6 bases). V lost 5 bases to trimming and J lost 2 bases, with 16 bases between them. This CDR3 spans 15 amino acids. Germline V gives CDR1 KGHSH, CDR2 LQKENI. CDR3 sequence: CASSFGTPGTYEQYV. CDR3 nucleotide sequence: TGTGCCAGCTCATTCGGGACTCCAGGGACCTACGAGCAGTACGTC.

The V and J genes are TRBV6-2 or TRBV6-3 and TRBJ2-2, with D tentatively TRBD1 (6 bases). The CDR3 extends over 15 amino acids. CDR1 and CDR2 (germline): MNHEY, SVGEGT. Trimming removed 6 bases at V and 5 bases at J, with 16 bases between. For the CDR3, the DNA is TGTGCCAGCAGATCCTACAGGGCAGTTACCGGGGAGCTGTTTTTT. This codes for CASRSYRAVTGELFF.

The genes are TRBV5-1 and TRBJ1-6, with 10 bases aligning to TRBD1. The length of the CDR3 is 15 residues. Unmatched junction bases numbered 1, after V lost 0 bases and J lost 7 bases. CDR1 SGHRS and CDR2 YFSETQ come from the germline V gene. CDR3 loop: CASSLETGGNSPLHF. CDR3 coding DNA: TGCGCCAGCAGCTTGGAGACAGGGGGCAATTCACCCCTCCACTTT. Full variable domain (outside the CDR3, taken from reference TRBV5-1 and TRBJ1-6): KAGVTQTPRYLIKTRGQQVTLSCSPISGHRSVSWYQQTPGQGLQFLFEYFSETQRNKGNFPGRFSGRQFSNSRSEMNVSTLELGDSALYLCASSLETGGNSPLHFGNGTRLTVT.

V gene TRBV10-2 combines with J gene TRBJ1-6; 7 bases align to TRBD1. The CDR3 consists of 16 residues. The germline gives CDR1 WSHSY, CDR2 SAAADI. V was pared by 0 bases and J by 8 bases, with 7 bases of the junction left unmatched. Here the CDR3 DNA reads TGCGCCAGCAGTGAGTCGCGAGGGGGCGCGGATTCACCCCTCCACTTT. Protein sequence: CASSESRGGADSPLHF.

The CDR3 bases are TGTGCCAGCAGCTGGGGGACAGGCCATAACACTGAAGCTTTCTTT. It codes for CASSWGTGHNTEAFF. The chain has TRBV7-9 and TRBJ1-1; TRBD1 agrees at 8 bases. Germline CDR1 reads SEHNR; CDR2 reads FQNEAQ (reference sequence). Germline trimming cut 4 bases from V and 2 bases from J; bases unmatched to any gene: 6. The CDR3 length is 15 residues.